Described below is a single T cell receptor beta chain sequence and its context. In the original workflow: By means of reference gene primer amplification, nucleated cell counts were estimated. Generated by immunoSEQ multiplex PCR, the TCRdb table keeps only in-frame clones and is missing some. From that table come the V and J calls and clone size; the DNA was used to work out D and trimming. The sample carries some 200,000 clones, around 81% recorded once. Participant ages covered about 18 to 90 years across 25 or so US areas. Researchers sorted participants into cohorts using their self-reported clinical history. This record comes from a study of blood T cell repertoires in COVID-19. The CDR3 is 15 amino acids. V lost 6 bases to trimming and J lost 3 bases; unmatched junction nucleotides: 6. Germline CDR1 MNHEY, CDR2 SMNVEV (reference sequence).

The sequence derives from a woman between 50 and 59 years old with acute COVID-19. Input material: PBMCs or T cells enriched from blood (not recorded which). V and J are TRBV27 and TRBJ2-3; 10 bases fit TRBD2. The CDR3 sequence is CASRKAGGETDTQYF. CDR3 coding DNA: TGTGCCAGCAGGAAAGCGGGAGGGGAAACAGATACGCAGTATTTT.